The table lists the clone carrying this T cell receptor (beta chain) with a few counts. The antigen is not known. The sample has other DNA sequences that encode this CDR3 too. The study ran its PCR with 60 Vbeta and 13 Jbeta primers. Using immunoSEQ multiplex PCR, the repertoire was profiled, and TCRdb retains in-frame clones only, with some absent. The table shows about 110,000 clones, with around 70% occurring only once. These data come from a study of cytomegalovirus exposure and HLA in healthy donors. Overall study findings and caveats: Reportedly, HLA-A and HLA-B alleles of most subjects were accurately predicted from TCR beta. Donors belonging to an Asian-associated ancestry cluster reportedly showed fewer N-insertions in productive TCRs than the roughly 670-donor mean, according to what a later analysis found. In all likelihood, a cluster of highly shared sequence variants was a sequencing artifact. Association of a missense DCLRE1C variant with TCR beta V- and J-gene trimming was reported in a later analysis.

V dropped 6 bases and J dropped 1 base, with 9 bases sitting between them. The CDR3 is made up of 13 amino acids. Germline V gene sequence: CDR1 SNHLY, CDR2 FYNNEI. The sequencing sample was made of PBMCs. The chain recombines TRBV2 with TRBJ2-5, with unresolved D. The sequence derives from a woman aged 70 to 79 in good health and CMV-seropositive. CDR3 sequence: CASRQQLQETQYF. The CDR3, as DNA: TGTGCCAGCAGACAGCAGCTCCAAGAGACCCAGTACTTC.